The subject of this entry is one T cell receptor beta chain. Its antigen is not identified. The source of the sample is a study of a mutant IDH1 vaccine in newly diagnosed glioma. Study-wide background: The study held visit V12 at week 35 and visit V13 at week 47. Whole-study findings and limits: Pseudoprogression apparently tracked independently of changes in top peripheral T cell clonotypes. Induction of immune responses by the vaccine occurred in roughly 93% of patients.

Clones were sequenced by immunoSEQ multiplex PCR, and TCRdb holds only the in-frame ones, with some missing. The sample carries tens of thousands of clones, 88% recorded once. Described time point: week 35, safety follow-up. It was 300 ug of mutant IDH1 20-mer peptide that made up each vaccine dose, given with topical imiquimod. Astrocytomas that were new, WHO grade 3 or 4, IDH1-mutant and ATRX-lost were present in the donors. The V end lost 2 bases, the J end lost 3 bases, and 22 bases lay between the germline ends. The CDR3 runs to 17 residues. Germline CDR1 reads GTSNPN; CDR2 reads SVGIG (reference sequence).

The sequence came from a woman between 35 and 50 years old with glioma. The input for sequencing was PBMCs, taken from a glioma patient whose treatment included an IDH1 peptide vaccine. The gene calls are TRBV30 and TRBJ1-1; tentative D call: TRBD1 (6 bases). The CDR3 coding sequence is TGTGCCTGGAGTTTAGACTTCCCAACAGGGAGCGACACTGAAGCTTTCTTT. It codes for CAWSLDFPTGSDTEAFF.